Each of the 19 T cell receptor beta chains below was sequenced from the same sample in a study of identical twins. One entry per CDR3 protein, called by TCRdb with MiXCR from the 5' RACE reads. The data show about 520,000 distinct CDR3 sequences, about 20% seen once. These sequences were also reported in another study, on T cells expressing NK-cell markers.

Sequences were obtained from CD4+ T cells sorted from blood. The receptors shown here come from a woman aged 18-29 years in good health.

The chain is built from TRBV11-2 and TRBJ2-7; D is unresolved. V lost 1 base, J lost 1 base, and 11 bases lay in between. CDR3 length: 15 residues. In germline, CDR1 is SGHAT, CDR2 FQNNGV. CDR3 sequence reads: CASSLARYTSYEQYF. CDR3 coding DNA: TGTGCCAGCAGCTTAGCCCGTTACACTTCCTACGAGCAGTACTTC.

A few counts support this clonotype. The genes are TRBV20-1 and TRBJ1-6; D is undetermined. V was clipped by 6 bases and J by 13 bases, with 16 bases between them. The CDR3 is 12 amino acids. CDR1 DFQATT and CDR2 SNEGSKA come from the germline V gene (reference sequence). The CDR3 bases are TGCAGTGCCGATAGGCCCCCCCAGCCCCTCCACTTT. It codes for CSADRPPQPLHF.

This chain uses TRBV7-9 with TRBJ2-1; no clear D. The CDR3 is 10 residues long. The germline CDR1 and CDR2 sequences are SEHNR and FQNEAQ (reference sequence). Trimming shortened V by 11 bases and J by 12 bases, and 14 bases separated the two germline ends. The CDR3 is CASMGLSQFF. The CDR3, as DNA: TGTGCCTCAATGGGCCTATCGCAGTTCTTC.

The J gene is TRBJ2-7, the V gene TRBV21-1; the D call of TRBD1 is as the table states it, not checked on the DNA. TRBV21-1 is a listed pseudogene. This CDR3 spans 16 amino acids. CDR3 sequence (DNA): TGTGCCAGCAACATACCGGGACGAGGGTCTACTAACGAGCAGTACTTC. This gives the protein CASNIPGRGSTNEQYF.

The chain has TRBV5-1 and TRBJ2-2; 12 positions agree with TRBD2. The V gene's germline CDR1 is SGHRS and CDR2 YFSETQ. CDR3 length equals 16 residues. The trim removed 4 bases at V and 4 bases at J, leaving 5 bases unmatched. CDR3 sequence reads: CASSLTSGRFTGELFF. DNA of the CDR3: TGCGCCAGCAGCCTCACTAGCGGGAGGTTCACCGGGGAGCTGTTTTTT.

This clonotype was counted only a few times. The chain has TRBV20-1 and TRBJ2-7; D gene ambiguous. The CDR3 spans 13 residues. Trimming stripped 0 bases from V and 6 bases from J, with 12 bases between. Germline values: CDR1 DFQATT, CDR2 SNEGSKA (reference sequence). CDR3 DNA: TGCAGTGCTAGAGATCGGGCGTTGGTCGAGCAGTACTTC. Translation gives CSARDRALVEQYF.

This chain connects TRBV20-1 to TRBJ2-3, with 8 bases matching TRBD1. The length of the CDR3 is 15 residues. Germline values: CDR1 DFQATT, CDR2 SNEGSKA (reference sequence). The CDR3 protein is CSVGQARGVAFTQYF. CDR3 sequence (DNA): TGCAGCGTGGGACAGGCTCGCGGGGTAGCTTTTACGCAGTATTTT.

The genes are TRBV7-6 and TRBJ2-7; TRBD2 agrees at 9 bases. The CDR3 consists of 15 residues. V trimming: 4 bases; J trimming: 2 bases; junction bases outside the gene matches: 6. CDR1 and CDR2 (germline): SGHVS, FNYEAQ. In DNA, the CDR3 is TGTGCCAGCAGCTCCCAAACTAGCGGGCCCTACGAGCAGTACTTC. Amino acids: CASSSQTSGPYEQYF.

This sequence joins TRBV7-8 and TRBJ2-5; no clear D gene. Germline V gene lookup returns CDR1 SGHVS and CDR2 FQNEAQ. Trimming took off 2 bases at V and 0 bases at J, with 10 bases between the two ends. This CDR3 has 15 amino acids. The DNA for the CDR3 is TGTGCCAGCAGCTTAATCTGGGGTAACCAAGAGACCCAGTACTTC. Translating gives CASSLIWGNQETQYF. Complete variable domain (other parts from reference TRBV7-8 and TRBJ2-5): GAGVSQSPRYKVAKRGQDVALRCDPISGHVSLFWYQQALGQGPEFLTYFQNEAQLDKSGLPSDRFFAERPEGSVSTLKIQRTQQEDSAVYLCASSLIWGNQETQYFGPGTRLLVL.

This clonotype was counted a few times. This chain joins TRBV20-1 and TRBJ2-3; TRBD2 matches at 7 bases. V trimming: 6 bases; J trimming: 2 bases; junction bases outside the gene matches: 8. CDR1 and CDR2 from the germline V gene are DFQATT and SNEGSKA (reference sequence). The CDR3 loop spans 14 amino acids. The DNA for the CDR3 is TGCAGTGCGTGGCCTAGCGGATCCACAGATACGCAGTATTTT. Translated: CSAWPSGSTDTQYF.

The rearrangement links TRBV7-9 to TRBJ2-5, with 11 bases matching TRBD2. The CDR3 sequence is 15 residues long. Trimming cost V 7 bases and J 5 bases; bases outside gene matches: 9. In germline, CDR1 is SEHNR, CDR2 FQNEAQ (reference sequence). The CDR3 region is CASTPGLAGFETQYF. CDR3 in DNA: TGTGCCAGCACCCCCGGACTAGCGGGCTTTGAGACCCAGTACTTC. Full variable domain (remainder filled in from reference TRBV7-9 and TRBJ2-5): DTGVSQNPRHKITKRGQNVTFRCDPISEHNRLYWYRQTLGQGPEFLTYFQNEAQLEKSRLLSDRFSAERPKGSFSTLEIQRTEQGDSAMYLCASTPGLAGFETQYFGPGTRLLVL.

The chain carries TRBV3-1 and TRBJ2-3; no clear D gene. This CDR3 region has 15 residues. Germline CDR1 reads LGHDT; CDR2 reads YNNKEL (reference sequence). Trimming shortened V by 0 bases and J by 0 bases, and 7 bases separated the two germline ends. CDR3 residues: CASSQDPRSTDTQYF. The CDR3 DNA follows: TGTGCCAGCAGCCAAGATCCCAGAAGCACAGATACGCAGTATTTT.

V and J are TRBV12-3 or TRBV12-4 and TRBJ2-1; 10 bases align to TRBD2. J was trimmed by 0 bases and V by 7 bases; bases with no gene match: 3. The CDR3 is 15 residues long. The DNA for the CDR3 is TGTGCCAGCAAGGCTAGCGGGAGCTCCTACAATGAGCAGTTCTTC. It encodes CASKASGSSYNEQFF.

This clonotype appeared a few times. V gene TRBV4-3 combines with J gene TRBJ2-7, with 7 positions matching TRBD2. The CDR3 sequence is 15 residues long. CDR1 is LGHNA, CDR2 YSLEER, per germline. V was clipped by 4 bases and J by 5 bases; unmatched bases: 11. The CDR3 loop reads CASSRGAGTPHEQYF. In DNA, the CDR3 is TGCGCCAGCAGCCGAGGAGCGGGAACTCCCCACGAGCAGTACTTC.

This chain joins TRBV4-3 and TRBJ2-1, with D possibly matching TRBD2 (5 bases). Germline values: CDR1 LGHNA, CDR2 YSLEER. Between the trimmed V and J ends, which lost 8 bases and 6 bases, there was a span of 14 bases. The CDR3 totals 13 residues. CDR3: CASRKAAANEQFF. The CDR3 DNA follows: TGCGCCAGCCGAAAGGCAGCGGCCAATGAGCAGTTCTTC.

This clonotype was detected only a few times. This chain joins TRBV6-2 or TRBV6-3 and TRBJ2-7; D not certain. Trimming cost V 7 bases and J 0 bases, with 13 bases left between them. CDR1 and CDR2 from the germline V gene are MNHEY and SVGEGT. The CDR3 loop spans 14 amino acids. Written as DNA, the CDR3 is TGTGCCAGCACTCGAGCCGGGTTCTCCTACGAGCAGTACTTC. Residues: CASTRAGFSYEQYF.

This chain uses TRBV6-6 with TRBJ1-2; no reliable D call. This CDR3 spans 10 amino acids. CDR1 is MNHNY, CDR2 SVGAGI, per germline (reference sequence). V was pared by 6 bases and J by 6 bases, with 5 bases between. CDR3: CASRRDGYTF. CDR3 nucleotide sequence: TGTGCCAGCAGACGGGATGGCTACACCTTC.

This clonotype was seen a handful of times. The chain carries TRBV20-1 and TRBJ2-7; TRBD1 matches at 8 bases. Germline trimming cut 3 bases from V and 3 bases from J; bases unmatched to any gene: 10. The CDR3 is 15 residues long. CDR1 DFQATT and CDR2 SNEGSKA come from the germline V gene (reference sequence). The CDR3 protein is CSARSVGTGLYEQYF. CDR3 sequence (DNA): TGCAGTGCTAGGAGTGTGGGGACAGGTCTCTACGAGCAGTACTTC.

This clonotype was seen at least ten times. The J gene is TRBJ2-5, the V gene TRBV10-3, with a possible D match to TRBD2 (5 bases). Trimming pared 11 bases from V and 3 bases from J, leaving 7 bases between. This CDR3 region has 10 residues. Germline V gene sequence: CDR1 ENHRY, CDR2 SYGVKD. The CDR3 reads CASGEETQYF. DNA of the CDR3: TGTGCCTCCGGGGAAGAGACCCAGTACTTC.